This TCR beta chain emerged from a study of vaccination and CD4 T cells after COVID-19. The sample's treatment: roughly ten-day PBMC culture with coronavirus spike peptide pools or control peptides (ViraFEST assay). ViraFEST expanded antigen-specific T cells with peptide pools, then sequenced TCRs. It was after roughly nine days of culture that CD4+ T cells were isolated by negative selection. Germline CDR1 is SNHLY and CDR2 is FYNNEI. Trimming pared 4 bases from V and 1 base from J, leaving 7 bases between. This CDR3 contains 13 residues. On this clonotype itself: The antigen is not known.

CD4+ T cells that had been cultured provided DNA sequenced with the Oncomine TCR Beta short-read assay. CD4+ T cells were cultured, and genomic DNA was extracted from them. TCRdb processed the PCR reads anew with MiXCR; each CDR3 protein has one entry. The table records 15,000 or so distinct CDR3 sequences, around 50% of them present only once. The sequencing here drew on cultured CD4+ T cells from blood, taken after SARS-CoV-2 vaccination. This TCR came from a human donor with COVID-19. The J gene is TRBJ1-1, the V gene TRBV2; unclear D gene. This CDR3 reads CASSVTRNTEAFF. The CDR3 DNA reads as TGTGCCAGCAGTGTCACCAGGAACACTGAAGCTTTCTTT.